The 8 T cell receptor beta chains listed next were all sequenced from one sample in a study of PD-L1 blockade in urothelial cancer. TCRdb's copy holds only in-frame clones and misses some; the assay was immunoSEQ multiplex PCR. The sample carries fewer than 45,000 clones, approximately 82% recorded once. Source: PBMCs, taken around atezolizumab (anti-PD-L1) treatment. The source is a man aged 55 to 70 with urothelial cancer.

The chain carries TRBV19 and TRBJ2-7; 7 bases agree with TRBD2. This CDR3 is 13 amino acids long. CDR1 and CDR2 from the germline V gene are LNHDA and SQIVND (reference sequence). V shed 7 bases and J 4 bases; nucleotides not matched to a gene: 7. CDR3 residues: CASTPDGGYEQYF. The CDR3, as DNA: TGTGCCAGTACTCCCGACGGGGGGTACGAGCAGTACTTC. Using reference TRBV19 and TRBJ2-7 for the parts outside the CDR3, the full variable domain is DGGITQSPKYLFRKEGQNVTLSCEQNLNHDAMYWYRQDPGQGLRLIYYSQIVNDFQKGDIAEGYSVSREKKESFPLTVTSAQKNPTAFYLCASTPDGGYEQYFGPGTRLTVT.

Note on this clone: This sample includes further DNA sequences coding for the same CDR3. This chain uses TRBV29-1 with TRBJ1-1; D gene unclear. CDR1 SQVTM and CDR2 ANQGSEA come from the germline V gene. The V end was cut by 7 bases, the J end by 1 base, with 13 bases between. The CDR3 extends over 13 amino acids. As DNA, the CDR3 is TGCAGCGCCGGCGGACTGTCGAACACTGAAGCTTTCTTT. Its protein is CSAGGLSNTEAFF.

The chain uses TRBV30 and TRBJ2-4, with 13 bases aligning to TRBD2. Germline V gene sequence: CDR1 GTSNPN, CDR2 SVGIG (reference sequence). The ends lost 1 base at V and 0 bases at J; junction bases unmatched: 9. The CDR3 contains 19 residues. CDR3 protein: CAWSGITSGGVLAKNIQYF. CDR3 sequence (DNA): TGTGCCTGGAGTGGGATAACTAGCGGGGGGGTTCTAGCCAAAAACATTCAGTACTTC.

This chain uses TRBV7-9 with TRBJ2-7; 13 bases are a match to TRBD2. Trimming took 5 bases from V and 2 from J; bases not matched to a gene: 3. The CDR3 consists of 15 residues. Germline values: CDR1 SEHNR, CDR2 FQNEAQ (reference sequence). In nucleotides, the CDR3 is TGTGCCAGCAGCCTCGGGACTAGCGGGACCTACGAGCAGTACTTC. The encoded protein is CASSLGTSGTYEQYF.

V gene TRBV28 combines with J gene TRBJ1-2; no definite D call. The CDR3 spans 13 residues. CDR1 and CDR2 from the germline V gene are MDHEN and SYDVKM. Trimming took 3 bases from V and 5 from J, leaving 10 bases between them. The CDR3 region has the DNA TGTGCCAGCAGTTTCGCCAAGAGTTATGGCTACACCTTC. Protein sequence: CASSFAKSYGYTF.

The rearrangement joins TRBV27 to TRBJ2-3, with D possibly being TRBD2 (6 bases). V shed 2 bases and J shed 0 bases, with 9 bases lying between them. Per the germline V gene, CDR1 is MNHEY and CDR2 is SMNVEV (reference sequence). The CDR3 totals 15 residues. The CDR3 sequence is CASSLGGRSTDTQYF. The DNA of the CDR3 is TGTGCCAGCAGTTTAGGTGGGAGGAGCACAGATACGCAGTATTTT.

V is TRBV7-2 and J is TRBJ2-7; the D is unclear. Germline V gene lookup returns CDR1 SGHTA and CDR2 FQGNSA. Between the trimmed V and J ends, which lost 1 base and 5 bases, there was a span of 12 bases. This CDR3 contains 14 residues. CDR3 sequence: CASSLELEPNEQYF. In nucleotides, the CDR3 is TGTGCCAGCAGCTTAGAGCTAGAACCAAACGAGCAGTACTTC.

V and J are TRBV7-9 and TRBJ2-3; no clear D gene. CDR1 and CDR2 (germline): SEHNR, FQNEAQ (reference sequence). V was shortened by 5 bases and J by 8 bases, with 8 bases between the two germline ends. This CDR3 region has 11 residues. CDR3 nucleotide sequence: TGTGCCAGCAGCACCCCGGTTACGCAGTATTTT. This sequence encodes CASSTPVTQYF.